This T cell receptor beta chain was obtained from a study of tumor and adjacent non-tumor tissue in lung cancer. Study at large: Histology: 12 adenocarcinoma, a couple of squamous cell carcinoma, 1 small cell lung cancer.

There are 13 residues in the CDR3. The template was RNA from unsorted bulk tissue. Donors were chemotherapy-naive, newly diagnosed lung cancer surgical patients in China, August–late 2014. Findings of the study overall: Compared with tumor, normal lung showed significantly lower TCR diversity.

A modified ARM-PCR protocol with three rounds of nested PCR amplified TCRbeta. Each CDR3 protein is one row after TCRdb ran MiXCR on the multiplex PCR reads. Here the sample spans about 120,000 distinct CDR3 sequences, 84% being singletons. With respect to this clonotype: Its cognate antigen is unknown. A read error may account for a junction end that differs from germline.

This clonotype was sampled from a man between 65 and 85 years old with non-small cell lung cancer. The sequencing sample was made of lung tumor tissue. The chain couples TRBV12-3 or TRBV12-4 to TRBJ2-5, with 8 bases fitting TRBD1. CDR3 region: CARRPGQGSTQYF. In DNA, the CDR3 is TGTGCCAGGAGACCCGGACAGGGCTCCACCCAATACTTC.